This T cell receptor beta chain was retrieved from a study of CD8+CD57+ T cells in acquired aplastic anemia. This clonotype appeared a single time. Using genomic DNA as the template, TCR beta VDJ and CDR3 profiling was carried out. TCRdb re-derived calls from the reads in MiXCR, one entry per CDR3 protein. The sample includes some 200,000 distinct CDR3 sequences, 61% of them seen just once. This clonotype was sampled from a human donor in good health. The sequencing input was sorted CD4+, CD8+, or CD8+CD57+ T cells (not recorded which) from PBMCs.

The CDR3 DNA follows: TGTGCCACCAGCTCGGGACAGGGGACGGCTGGCTACACCTTC. The encoded protein is CATSSGQGTAGYTF. The genes are TRBV15 and TRBJ1-2; TRBD1 agrees at 10 bases. This CDR3 is 14 amino acids long. The V gene end was trimmed by 5 bases and the J gene end by 7 bases; junction bases not matched to a gene: 7. Per germline, CDR1 LNHNV and CDR2 YYDKDF (reference sequence).